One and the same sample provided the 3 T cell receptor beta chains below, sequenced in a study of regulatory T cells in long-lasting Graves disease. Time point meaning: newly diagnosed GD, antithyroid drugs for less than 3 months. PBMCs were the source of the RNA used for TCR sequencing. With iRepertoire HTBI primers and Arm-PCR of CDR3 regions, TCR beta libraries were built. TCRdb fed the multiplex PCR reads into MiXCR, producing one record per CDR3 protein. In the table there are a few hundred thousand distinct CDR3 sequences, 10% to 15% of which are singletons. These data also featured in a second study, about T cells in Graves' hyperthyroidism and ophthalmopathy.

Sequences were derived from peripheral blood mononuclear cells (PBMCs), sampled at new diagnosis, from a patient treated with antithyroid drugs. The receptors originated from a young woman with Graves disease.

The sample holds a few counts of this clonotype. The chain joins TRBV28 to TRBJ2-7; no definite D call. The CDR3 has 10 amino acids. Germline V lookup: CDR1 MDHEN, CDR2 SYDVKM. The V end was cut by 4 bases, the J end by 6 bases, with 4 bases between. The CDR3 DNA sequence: TGTGCCAGCAGTTATATCGAGCAGTACTTC. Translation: CASSYIEQYF. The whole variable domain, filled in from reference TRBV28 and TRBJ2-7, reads DVKVTQSSRYLVKRTGEKVFLECVQDMDHENMFWYRQDPGLGLRLIYFSYDVKMKEKGDIPEGYSVSREKKERFSLILESASTNQTSMYLCASSYIEQYFGPGTRLTVT.

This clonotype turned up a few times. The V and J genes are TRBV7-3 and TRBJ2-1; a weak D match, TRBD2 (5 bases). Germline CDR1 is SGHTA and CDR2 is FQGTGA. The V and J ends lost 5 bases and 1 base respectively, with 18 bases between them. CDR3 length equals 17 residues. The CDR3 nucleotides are TGTGCCAGCAGCCCGCAAATGAGCGGCCCTTCCTACAATGAGCAGTTCTTC. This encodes CASSPQMSGPSYNEQFF.

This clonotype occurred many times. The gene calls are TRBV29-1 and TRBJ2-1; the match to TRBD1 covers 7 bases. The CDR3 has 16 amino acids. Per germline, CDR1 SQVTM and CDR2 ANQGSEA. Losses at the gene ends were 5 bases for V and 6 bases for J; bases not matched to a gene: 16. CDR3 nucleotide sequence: TGCAGCGTTTCAAAGGGGGCAGGAGATTTCGGCAATGAGCAGTTCTTC. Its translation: CSVSKGAGDFGNEQFF.